The 30 T cell receptor beta chains listed next were all sequenced from one sample in a study of regulatory T cells in long-lasting Graves disease. Arm-PCR with iRepertoire HTBI primers amplified the CDR3 regions for these TCR beta libraries. TCRdb processed the multiplex PCR reads anew with MiXCR; each CDR3 protein has one entry. The table lists 350,000 to 500,000 distinct CDR3 sequences, about a sixth of them singletons. Time point meaning: newly diagnosed GD, antithyroid drugs for less than 3 months. RNA extracted from PBMCs served as the sequencing template. These data are also associated with another study on T cells in Graves' hyperthyroidism and ophthalmopathy.

Specimen: peripheral blood mononuclear cells (PBMCs), collected at new diagnosis, from a patient treated with antithyroid drugs. The receptor set was obtained from a woman under 40 with Graves disease.

This CDR3 is CASSGGFNYGYTF. In DNA form, the CDR3 reads TGTGCCAGCAGCGGAGGTTTTAACTATGGCTACACCTTC. The chain links TRBV9 to TRBJ1-2; D is unclear. V was trimmed by 3 bases and J by 1 base, leaving 7 bases between them. The CDR3 runs 13 residues. CDR1 is SGDLS and CDR2 is YYNGEE in the germline V gene.

V gene TRBV19 combines with J gene TRBJ1-1; no reliable D call. CDR3 size: 16 residues. The V end was cut by 2 bases, the J end by 7 bases, with 20 bases between. Germline CDR1 is LNHDA and CDR2 is SQIVND (reference sequence). The CDR3 bases are TGTGCCAGTAGTATATTGGCACAGCCTTCGCCGTATGAAGCTTTCTTT. Protein product: CASSILAQPSPYEAFF.

In its sample, this clonotype was seen many times. The chain has TRBV30 and TRBJ1-6; D remains ambiguous. Trimming cost V 0 bases and J 7 bases, with 4 bases left between them. Germline V gives CDR1 GTSNPN, CDR2 SVGIG (reference sequence). The CDR3 length is 12 residues. As DNA, the CDR3 is TGTGCCTGGAGTGTTGTAAATTCACCCCTCCACTTT. Translation: CAWSVVNSPLHF.

This clonotype was observed many times. The chain combines TRBV7-9 with TRBJ1-5, with a tentative D call TRBD1 (6 bases). Trimming took 1 base from V and 5 from J, leaving 12 bases between them. This CDR3 comprises 15 residues. The germline CDR1 and CDR2 sequences are SEHNR and FQNEAQ (reference sequence). The CDR3 nucleotides are TGTGCCAGCAGCTTAGAGGGCAGGGGAGATCAGCCCCAGCATTTT. As protein: CASSLEGRGDQPQHF.

There are many counts of this clonotype. V and J are TRBV28 and TRBJ2-7; no clear D gene. V dropped 6 bases and J dropped 3 bases, with 3 bases sitting between them. The germline gives CDR1 MDHEN, CDR2 SYDVKM. The CDR3 runs 10 residues. The CDR3 protein is CASSNYEQYF. The CDR3 nucleotides read TGTGCCAGCAGCAACTACGAGCAGTACTTC.

The V gene is TRBV5-1, the J gene TRBJ1-1; the match to TRBD1 covers 7 bases. The CDR3 sequence is 11 residues long. The germline gives CDR1 SGHRS, CDR2 YFSETQ. J gave up 8 bases and V 7 bases, and 5 bases lay outside the gene matches. The CDR3 protein is CASQGEGEAFF. The DNA for the CDR3 is TGCGCCAGCCAGGGGGAGGGAGAAGCTTTCTTT.

This clonotype was observed many times. The chain couples TRBV3-1 to TRBJ2-1; 7 positions match TRBD2. Trimming removed 1 base from V and 8 bases from J; junction bases left unmatched: 5. Germline CDR1 LGHDT, CDR2 YNNKEL (reference sequence). CDR3 length equals 14 residues. As DNA, the CDR3 is TGTGCCAGCAGCCAAGTTGGGGGGGGGGATGAGCAGTTCTTC. It is translated as CASSQVGGGDEQFF.

There are many counts of this clonotype. The chain uses TRBV28 and TRBJ2-7; 8 bases are shared with TRBD2. Germline V gives CDR1 MDHEN, CDR2 SYDVKM. V was pared by 3 bases and J by 6 bases, with 13 bases of the junction left unmatched. This CDR3 has 16 amino acids. The CDR3 DNA reads as TGTGCCAGCAGTTTGTCGGGGGGGACGTTCCCTCTCGAGCAGTACTTC. Its translation: CASSLSGGTFPLEQYF.

The sample holds a few counts of this clonotype. This rearrangement joins TRBV20-1 to TRBJ2-4, with D perhaps matching TRBD2 (5 bases). V lost 6 bases, J lost 1 base, and 16 bases lay in between. Germline CDR1 reads DFQATT; CDR2 reads SNEGSKA (reference sequence). The CDR3 consists of 15 residues. The CDR3 sequence: CSATGRERAKNIQYF. The CDR3 region has the DNA TGCAGTGCCACGGGTAGGGAGAGGGCCAAAAACATTCAGTACTTC.

There are many counts of this clonotype. CDR3 region: CAWTLLAGEGNEQFF. CDR3 nucleotides: TGTGCCTGGACCCTACTAGCGGGAGAGGGTAATGAGCAGTTCTTC. V gene TRBV30 combines with J gene TRBJ2-1, with 11 bases identical to TRBD2. Losses at the gene ends were 4 bases for V and 7 bases for J; bases not matched to a gene: 9. Germline loops: CDR1 GTSNPN, CDR2 SVGIG (reference sequence). The CDR3 contains 15 residues.

This clonotype was counted only a few times. This chain links TRBV4-1 with TRBJ2-3; 9 positions match TRBD2. Germline-derived CDR1 and CDR2 are MGHRA and YSYEKL. J was trimmed by 2 bases and V by 1 base; bases with no gene match: 7. The CDR3 consists of 17 residues. CDR3 in amino acids: CASSQVLAGRSTDTQYF. The CDR3 nucleotides read TGCGCCAGCAGCCAAGTACTAGCGGGTCGGTCCACAGATACGCAGTATTTT.

The CDR3 DNA follows: TGTGCCAGCAGTCCCGCGGGAGGTGTAGATACGCAGTATTTT. Its protein product is CASSPAGGVDTQYF. This chain joins TRBV27 and TRBJ2-3, with 8 positions matching TRBD2. The CDR3 covers 14 residues. V lost 5 bases and J lost 5; bases outside the gene matches: 6. The V gene's germline CDR1 is MNHEY and CDR2 SMNVEV (reference sequence).

This clonotype appeared many times. The chain couples TRBV28 to TRBJ1-1; D is unresolved. CDR1 is MDHEN, CDR2 SYDVKM, per germline. V lost 4 bases and J 0 bases, leaving 15 bases between the germline ends. The CDR3 is 16 amino acids. The CDR3 DNA reads as TGTGCCAGCAGTTCTTCAGCTCTCGTAGTGAACACTGAAGCTTTCTTT. It specifies CASSSSALVVNTEAFF.

In this sample, this clonotype turned up many times. V usage is TRBV29-1 and J usage is TRBJ2-7; D unclear. There are 13 residues in the CDR3. Germline V lookup: CDR1 SQVTM, CDR2 ANQGSEA. Deletions cut 7 bases from V and 0 bases from J, with 13 bases between. The CDR3 region is CSASDQSSYEQYF. The CDR3 DNA follows: TGCAGCGCTTCAGACCAGAGCTCCTACGAGCAGTACTTC.

This chain uses TRBV6-1 with TRBJ2-3, with D maybe TRBD1 (6 bases). Germline V gives CDR1 MNHNS, CDR2 SASEGT. The CDR3 runs 15 residues. Trimming pared 6 bases from V and 1 base from J, leaving 14 bases between. CDR3 sequence (DNA): TGTGCCAGCAGATCTACAGGGCCTGGCACAGATACGCAGTATTTT. Amino acid sequence: CASRSTGPGTDTQYF.

V is TRBV6-5 and J is TRBJ1-4; D is possibly TRBD1 (5 bases). Germline V gene sequence: CDR1 MNHEY, CDR2 SVGAGI. Trimming pared 2 bases from V and 4 bases from J, leaving 20 bases between. The length of the CDR3 is 18 residues. The CDR3 here is CASSYESLGEDFNEKLFF. The DNA for the CDR3 is TGTGCCAGCAGTTACGAATCGTTGGGGGAGGATTTTAATGAAAAACTGTTTTTT.

This chain joins TRBV10-3 and TRBJ2-3; maybe TRBD2 (5 bases). Trimming left V 3 bases short and J 3 bases short, with 13 bases between. The CDR3 is made up of 15 amino acids. The germline V gene encodes CDR1 ENHRY and CDR2 SYGVKD. The CDR3 loop reads CAISEEGGATDTQYF. The CDR3, as DNA: TGTGCCATCAGTGAAGAGGGCGGAGCGACAGATACGCAGTATTTT.

This clonotype came up many times. The CDR3 DNA is TGTGCCAGCAGAACTCCCCGGAAAAGAGATACGCAGTATTTT. This gives the protein CASRTPRKRDTQYF. This chain links TRBV28 with TRBJ2-3; D remains unclear. The CDR3 loop spans 14 amino acids. V was clipped by 6 bases and J by 5 bases, with 15 bases between them. Germline CDR1 MDHEN, CDR2 SYDVKM.

This clonotype was observed at least ten times. This chain joins TRBV5-1 and TRBJ2-7, with D perhaps assigned TRBD1 or TRBD2 (5 bases each). Germline CDR1 SGHRS, CDR2 YFSETQ. This CDR3 has 14 amino acids. Trimming removed 4 bases at V and 9 bases at J, with 20 bases between. CDR3 coding DNA: TGCGCCAGCAGCACAGTCCCAGGGCCCGCGGGGCAGTACTTC. It yields the protein CASSTVPGPAGQYF.

This clonotype was observed a few times. This rearrangement joins TRBV6-2 or TRBV6-3 to TRBJ1-2; TRBD1 matches at 7 bases. This CDR3 is built from 13 residues. After removal of 5 bases from V and 4 bases from J, the junction contained 4 bases not matched to a gene. The germline V gene encodes CDR1 MNHEY and CDR2 SVGEGT. CDR3 sequence: CASSLQGPYGYTF. CDR3 nucleotides: TGTGCCAGCAGTCTACAGGGGCCCTATGGCTACACCTTC.

This clonotype was recorded at least ten times. CDR3 amino acids: CASSSSLAGGTGELFF. The CDR3 DNA reads TGCGCCAGCAGTTCCAGTCTAGCGGGAGGTACCGGGGAGCTGTTTTTT. This chain links TRBV5-1 with TRBJ2-2, with 11 bases that match TRBD2. Germline assignment: CDR1 SGHRS and CDR2 YFSETQ. The CDR3 is 16 amino acids. The V gene end was trimmed by 5 bases and the J gene end by 5 bases; junction bases not matched to a gene: 8.

About this clonotype itself: The junction departs from the called germline gene at one end, perhaps through a read error. The CDR3, as DNA: TGTGCCAGCAGGAAACGGGACAGAATAACCGGGGAGCTGGTTTTT. Translated, it gives CASRKRDRITGELVF. The chain is built from TRBV6-2 or TRBV6-3 and TRBJ2-2; TRBD1 agrees at 7 bases. This CDR3 is built from 15 residues. CDR1 MNHEY and CDR2 SVGEGT come from the germline V gene.

The table lists this clonotype with a few counts. This chain links TRBV29-1 with TRBJ1-2; D might be TRBD1 (5 bases). Germline V gene lookup returns CDR1 SQVTM and CDR2 ANQGSEA. The CDR3 runs 13 residues. Deletions cut 3 bases from V and 3 bases from J, with 11 bases between. This CDR3 reads CSVEGRHDYGYTF. The CDR3 DNA follows: TGCAGCGTTGAGGGGCGGCACGACTATGGCTACACCTTC. Supplemented by reference TRBV29-1 and TRBJ1-2, the full variable domain reads SAVISQKPSRDICQRGTSLTIQCQVDSQVTMMFWYRQQPGQSLTLIATANQGSEATYESGFVIDKFPISRPNLTFSTLTVSNMSPEDSSIYLCSVEGRHDYGYTFGSGTRLTVV.

This clonotype appeared many times. The CDR3 loop is CASSQEPQQSTDTQYF. CDR3 nucleotides: TGTGCCAGCAGCCAAGAACCCCAGCAGAGCACAGATACGCAGTATTTT. The V gene is TRBV3-1, the J gene TRBJ2-3; D is undetermined. Trimming cost V 0 bases and J 0 bases, with 10 bases left between them. Germline values: CDR1 LGHDT, CDR2 YNNKEL (reference sequence). This CDR3 contains 16 residues.

This clonotype appeared many times. The chain uses TRBV7-8 and TRBJ2-5; 7 bases fit TRBD2. The V gene's germline CDR1 is SGHVS and CDR2 FQNEAQ. This CDR3 spans 14 amino acids. Germline trimming cut 5 bases from V and 3 bases from J; bases unmatched to any gene: 6. The CDR3 coding sequence is TGTGCCAGCAGCCACCTCGGGGGGAAAGAGACCCAGTACTTC. This codes for CASSHLGGKETQYF.

This clonotype has at least ten counts. The V and J genes are TRBV15 and TRBJ1-1; D not certain. The length of the CDR3 is 15 residues. V was cut by 0 bases and J by 2 bases, with 10 bases left in between. Germline-derived CDR1 and CDR2 are LNHNV and YYDKDF (reference sequence). CDR3 amino acids: CATSRDLAANTEAFF. As DNA, the CDR3 is TGTGCCACCAGCAGAGATCTGGCAGCCAACACTGAAGCTTTCTTT.

The sample holds many counts of this clonotype. V gene TRBV28 combines with J gene TRBJ2-1; 9 nucleotides line up with TRBD2. The CDR3 length is 16 residues. Germline V gene data show CDR1 as MDHEN and CDR2 as SYDVKM. Trimming removed 4 bases from V and 5 bases from J; junction bases left unmatched: 9. In DNA, the CDR3 is TGTGCCAGCAGTTCCCAGGGACTAGCACTCCACAATGAGCAGTTCTTC. Amino acids: CASSSQGLALHNEQFF.

About this clonotype itself: This may be a read error: a much more frequent sequence differs by one nucleotide. This chain uses TRBV6-5 with TRBJ2-6, with D possibly TRBD1 on 5 matching bases. Germline V gives CDR1 MNHEY, CDR2 SVGAGI. There are 16 residues in the CDR3. The CDR3 reads CASSYSWNSGANVPTF. The CDR3 DNA is TGTGCCAGCAGTTACTCGTGGAACTCTGGGGCCAACGTCCCGACTTTC.

The sample holds many counts of this clonotype. The J gene is TRBJ2-3, the V gene TRBV2; D is unclear. Per the germline V gene, CDR1 is SNHLY and CDR2 is FYNNEI. V dropped 1 base and J dropped 1 base, with 9 bases sitting between them. The CDR3 runs 15 residues. CDR3 sequence: CASSEDRAGTDTQYF. The DNA of the CDR3 is TGTGCCAGCAGTGAAGACCGGGCGGGCACAGATACGCAGTATTTT.

This chain uses TRBV7-6 with TRBJ2-5; the D gene is possibly TRBD2 (6 bases). Trimming left V 1 base short and J 4 bases short, with 13 bases between. The CDR3 covers 15 residues. CDR1 is SGHVS, CDR2 FNYEAQ, per germline. The CDR3 nucleotides are TGTGCCAGCAGCTTAGACCCTAGCGTGAGAGAGACCCAGTACTTC. Amino acid sequence: CASSLDPSVRETQYF.